This paragraph reports one TCR beta chain. The target of this receptor is not known. Base qualities are not at hand, and no much larger clone is one base apart. Genomic DNA was isolated from the sorted cells so that the TCRbeta CDR3 region could be sequenced. The immunoSEQ Assay was used to sequence the TCRbeta CDR3 regions. TCRdb stores this immuneACCESS table with in-frame sequences only. Part of the clones is absent; in the studies checked, under half of the shortfall reflects unresolved V genes, and no reason is known for the rest. In this sample the table shows about 89,000 clones, roughly 86% of which occur a single time. The ten largest clones take up 6.5% of the sample. Patients with a history of autoimmune disease or receiving systemic immunosuppression were excluded from the trial. Peripheral blood for TCR sequencing was collected from all dose cohorts at baseline, on cycle 4 day 1, and on cycle 7 day 1. The samples were taken from a phase I, first-in-human, multicenter, open-label dose-escalation trial of ivuxolimab. Adults with locally advanced or metastatic melanoma, renal cell carcinoma, hepatocellular carcinoma or head and neck squamous cell carcinoma were enrolled in the trial. Before TCR sequencing, CD4+ T cells and CD8+ T cells from peripheral blood were sorted into separate populations.

Including the terminal cysteine and phenylalanine, the CDR3 comprises 14 residues. Only the CDR3 part of the read is kept: 42 bases, read in frame from the first base. The germline ends are 8 bases apart after V is trimmed by 2 bases and J by 3 bases. CDR1 and CDR2 are drawn from the germline V gene: SGHTA, FQGTGA. The sample comes from a study of OX40 agonist ivuxolimab in advanced cancers. As for the study more broadly: Ivuxolimab, which targeted the costimulatory receptor OX40 (CD134), was an agonistic, fully human IgG2 monoclonal antibody. Intravenous ivuxolimab was administered to patients every 2 weeks at six dose levels: 0.01, 0.1, 0.3, 1.5, 3 and 10 mg/kg. Of the approximately 54 dose-escalation patients, hepatocellular carcinoma was present in around 20, melanoma in approximately 15, renal cell carcinoma in 9 and head and neck cancer in 9. The dose-escalation cohort was 82.7% male with a mean age of about 60 years, ranging from roughly 20 to 80. Patients were allowed to have had prior anti-PD-1, anti-PD-L1 or anti-CTLA-4 therapy, and approximately 37% of the dose-escalation patients had been treated with checkpoint inhibitors. Partial responses were achieved by three dose-escalation patients, of whom one had hepatocellular carcinoma and two had cutaneous melanoma. The point of sequencing TCRbeta in the periphery was to test whether ivuxolimab changed TCR sequence diversity and drove clonal T-cell expansion. The monotherapy dose-escalation portion (N of about 52 patients) of the phase I ivuxolimab trial is reported in the paper. Broad study findings and their caveats: In the 0.1-3.0 mg/kg groups, partial responders were among the patients with the lowest normalized peripheral clonal expansion, particularly in CD8+ T cells. On average, CD8+ T cells showed more expanded clones than CD4+ T cells after ivuxolimab. The antigen specificity of the clonally expanded peripheral T cells was not determined. Clonal expansion of both CD4+ and CD8+ blood T cells was observed from baseline to week 6 at doses 0.1 to 3.0 mg/kg. Low levels of normalized T-cell clonal expansion were also seen in some nonresponding patients.

The chain is assembled from TRBV7-3 and TRBJ2-4, and perhaps TRBD1 as D gene, on 5 matching bases. Sequences were derived from CD4+ or CD8+ T cells sorted from blood, sampled in a trial of the OX40 agonist ivuxolimab. The source of this sequence is an adult with an advanced solid tumor such as melanoma, head and neck, liver or kidney cancer. The nucleotide sequence is given as TGTGCCAGCAGCTTAGACAGACGCAAAAACATTCAGTACTTC. This gives the protein CASSLDRRKNIQYF.